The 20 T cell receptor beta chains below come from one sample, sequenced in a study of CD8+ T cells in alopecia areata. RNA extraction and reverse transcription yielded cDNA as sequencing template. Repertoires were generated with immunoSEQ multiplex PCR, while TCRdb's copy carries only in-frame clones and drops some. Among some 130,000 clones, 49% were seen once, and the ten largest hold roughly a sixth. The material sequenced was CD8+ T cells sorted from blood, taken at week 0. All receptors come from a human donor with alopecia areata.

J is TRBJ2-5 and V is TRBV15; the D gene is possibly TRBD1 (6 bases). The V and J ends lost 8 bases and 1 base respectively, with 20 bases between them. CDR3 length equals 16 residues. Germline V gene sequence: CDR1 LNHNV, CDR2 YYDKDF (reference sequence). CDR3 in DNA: TGTGCCACCTTCAAAGCCGGGACATCGAGCCAAGAGACCCAGTACTTC. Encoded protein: CATFKAGTSSQETQYF. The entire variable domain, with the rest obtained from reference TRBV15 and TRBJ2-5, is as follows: DAMVIQNPRYQVTQFGKPVTLSCSQTLNHNVMYWYQQKSSQAPKLLFHYYDKDFNNEADTPDNFQSRRPNTSFCFLDIRSPGLGDTAMYLCATFKAGTSSQETQYFGPGTRLLVL.

The CDR3 nucleotides are TGTGCCTGGAGTCCGGGAACAGGCCAGGGGGGCTACACCTTC. Amino acid sequence: CAWSPGTGQGGYTF. The chain has TRBV30 and TRBJ1-2; perhaps TRBD1 as D (6 bases). This CDR3 spans 14 amino acids. The V end was cut by 2 bases, the J end by 8 bases, with 18 bases between. Germline V gives CDR1 GTSNPN, CDR2 SVGIG (reference sequence).

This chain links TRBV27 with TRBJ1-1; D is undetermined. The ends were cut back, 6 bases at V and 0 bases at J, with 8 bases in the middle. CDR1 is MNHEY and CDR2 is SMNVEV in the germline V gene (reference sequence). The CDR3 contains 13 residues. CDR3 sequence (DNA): TGTGCCAGCAGACAGTTCATGAACACTGAAGCTTTCTTT. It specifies CASRQFMNTEAFF.

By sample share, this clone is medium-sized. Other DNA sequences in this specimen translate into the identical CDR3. The DNA of the CDR3 is TGTGCCAGCAGCCCGGGGCCCAACTACGAGCAGTACTTC. This gives the protein CASSPGPNYEQYF. The chain joins TRBV7-6 to TRBJ2-7, with D perhaps assigned TRBD1 or TRBD2 (5 bases each). V was clipped by 5 bases and J by 3 bases, with 11 bases between them. Germline V gene data show CDR1 as SGHVS and CDR2 as FNYEAQ. The CDR3 extends over 13 amino acids.

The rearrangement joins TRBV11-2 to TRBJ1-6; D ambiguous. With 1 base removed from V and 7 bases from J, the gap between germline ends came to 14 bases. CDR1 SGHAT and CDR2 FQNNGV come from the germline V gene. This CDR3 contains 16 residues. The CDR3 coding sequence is TGTGCCAGCAGCTTAGGGACGTTGGGCTTAAATTCACCCCTCCACTTT. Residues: CASSLGTLGLNSPLHF.

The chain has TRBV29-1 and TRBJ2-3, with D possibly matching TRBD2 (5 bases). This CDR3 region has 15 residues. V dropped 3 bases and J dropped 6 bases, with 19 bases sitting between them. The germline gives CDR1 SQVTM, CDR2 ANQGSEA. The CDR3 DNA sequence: TGCAGCGTTGATGAGGGCATCTCCAGAGATGATACGCAGTATTTT. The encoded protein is CSVDEGISRDDTQYF.

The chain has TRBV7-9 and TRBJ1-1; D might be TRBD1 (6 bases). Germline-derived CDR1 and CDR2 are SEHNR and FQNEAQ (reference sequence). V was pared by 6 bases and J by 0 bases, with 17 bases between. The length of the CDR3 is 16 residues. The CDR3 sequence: CASSFPRGFMNTEAFF. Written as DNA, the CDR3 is TGTGCCAGCAGTTTCCCCAGGGGATTCATGAACACTGAAGCTTTCTTT.

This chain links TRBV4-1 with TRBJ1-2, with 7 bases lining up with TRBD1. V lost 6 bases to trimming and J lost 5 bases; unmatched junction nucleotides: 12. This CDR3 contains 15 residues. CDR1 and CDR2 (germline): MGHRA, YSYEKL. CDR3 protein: CASRPLPRTGYGYTF. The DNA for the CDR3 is TGCGCCAGCAGGCCACTACCCCGGACAGGTTATGGCTACACCTTC.

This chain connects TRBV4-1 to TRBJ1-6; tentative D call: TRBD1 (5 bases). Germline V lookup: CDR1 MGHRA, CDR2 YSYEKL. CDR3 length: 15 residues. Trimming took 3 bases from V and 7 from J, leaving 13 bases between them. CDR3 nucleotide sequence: TGCGCCAGCAGCCATCTGGGGCGGCGGAATTCACCCCTCCACTTT. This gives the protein CASSHLGRRNSPLHF.

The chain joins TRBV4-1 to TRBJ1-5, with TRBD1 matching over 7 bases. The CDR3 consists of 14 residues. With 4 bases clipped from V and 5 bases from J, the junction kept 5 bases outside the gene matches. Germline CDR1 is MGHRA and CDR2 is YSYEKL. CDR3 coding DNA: TGCGCCAGCAGCCTCCGGGACAGAGATCAGCCCCAGCATTTT. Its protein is CASSLRDRDQPQHF.

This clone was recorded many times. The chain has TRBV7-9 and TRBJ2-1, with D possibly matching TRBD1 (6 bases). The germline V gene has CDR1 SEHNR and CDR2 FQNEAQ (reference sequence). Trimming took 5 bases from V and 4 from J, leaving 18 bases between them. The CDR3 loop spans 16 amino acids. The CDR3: CASSRPLGTKYNEQFF. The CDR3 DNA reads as TGTGCCAGCAGCCGGCCCCTGGGGACAAAGTACAATGAGCAGTTCTTC.

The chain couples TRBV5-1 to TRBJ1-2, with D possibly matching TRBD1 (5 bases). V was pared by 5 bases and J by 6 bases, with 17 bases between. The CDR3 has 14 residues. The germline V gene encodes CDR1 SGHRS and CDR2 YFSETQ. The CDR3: CASSHLSGRDGYTF. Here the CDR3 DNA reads TGCGCCAGCAGTCATCTTTCAGGGCGGGATGGCTACACCTTC.

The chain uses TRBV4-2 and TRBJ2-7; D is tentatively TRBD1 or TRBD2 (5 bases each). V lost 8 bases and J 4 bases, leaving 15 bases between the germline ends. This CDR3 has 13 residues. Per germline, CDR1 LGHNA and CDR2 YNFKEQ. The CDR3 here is CASAWGTQYEQYF. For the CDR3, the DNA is TGTGCCAGCGCCTGGGGGACCCAATACGAGCAGTACTTC.

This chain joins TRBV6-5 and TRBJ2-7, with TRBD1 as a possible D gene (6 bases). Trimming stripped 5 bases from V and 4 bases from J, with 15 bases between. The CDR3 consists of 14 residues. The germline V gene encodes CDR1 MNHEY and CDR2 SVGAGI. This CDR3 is CASSGQGGWYEQYF. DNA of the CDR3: TGTGCCAGCAGTGGTCAAGGGGGTTGGTACGAGCAGTACTTC.

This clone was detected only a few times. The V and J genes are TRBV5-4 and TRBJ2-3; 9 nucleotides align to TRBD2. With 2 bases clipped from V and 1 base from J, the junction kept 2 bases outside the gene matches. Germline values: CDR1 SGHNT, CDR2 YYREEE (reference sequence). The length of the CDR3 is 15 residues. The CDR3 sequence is CASSLAGGRTDTQYF. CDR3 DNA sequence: TGTGCCAGCAGCTTAGCGGGGGGACGCACAGATACGCAGTATTTT. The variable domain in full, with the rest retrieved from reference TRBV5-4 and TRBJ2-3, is ETGVTQSPTHLIKTRGQQVTLRCSSQSGHNTVSWYQQALGQGPQFIFQYYREEENGRGNFPPRFSGLQFPNYSSELNVNALELDDSALYLCASSLAGGRTDTQYFGPGTRLTVL.

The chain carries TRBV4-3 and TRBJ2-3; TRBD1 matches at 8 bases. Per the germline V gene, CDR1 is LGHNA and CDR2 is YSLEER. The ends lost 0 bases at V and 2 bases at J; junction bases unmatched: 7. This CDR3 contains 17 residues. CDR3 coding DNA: TGCGCCAGCAGCCAAGATTGGGACAGGCTAACCACAGATACGCAGTATTTT. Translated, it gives CASSQDWDRLTTDTQYF.

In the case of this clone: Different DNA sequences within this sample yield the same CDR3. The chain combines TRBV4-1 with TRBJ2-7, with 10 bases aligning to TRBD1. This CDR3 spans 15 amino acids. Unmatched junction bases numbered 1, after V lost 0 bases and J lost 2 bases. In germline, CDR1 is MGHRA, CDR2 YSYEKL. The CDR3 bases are TGCGCCAGCAGCCAAGATGGGACAGGGGCCTACGAGCAGTACTTC. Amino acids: CASSQDGTGAYEQYF.

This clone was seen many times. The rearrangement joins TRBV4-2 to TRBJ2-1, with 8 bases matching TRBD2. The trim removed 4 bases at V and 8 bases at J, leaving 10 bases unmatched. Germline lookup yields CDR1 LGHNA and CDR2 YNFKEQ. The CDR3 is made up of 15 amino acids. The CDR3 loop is CASSPGTSEVDEQFF. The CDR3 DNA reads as TGTGCCAGCAGCCCCGGGACTAGTGAGGTCGATGAGCAGTTCTTC.

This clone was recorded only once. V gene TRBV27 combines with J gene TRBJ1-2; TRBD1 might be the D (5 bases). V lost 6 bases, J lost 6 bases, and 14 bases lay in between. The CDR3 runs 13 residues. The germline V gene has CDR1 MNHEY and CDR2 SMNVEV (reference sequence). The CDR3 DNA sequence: TGTGCCAGCAGCAAGTGGCAGGGTGATGGCTACACCTTC. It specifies CASSKWQGDGYTF.

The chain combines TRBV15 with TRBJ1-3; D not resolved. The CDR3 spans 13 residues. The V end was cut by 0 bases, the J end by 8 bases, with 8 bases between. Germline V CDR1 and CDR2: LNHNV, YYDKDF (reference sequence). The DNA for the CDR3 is TGTGCCACCAGCAGAGAAGTGGTGGACACCATATATTTT. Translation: CATSREVVDTIYF.